These 5 T cell receptor beta chains were all obtained from the same sample, sequenced in a study of T cells in women clearing cervical HPV infection. Sequencing used immunoSEQ multiplex PCR; TCRdb keeps in-frame clones, though not all of them. Its listing shows 15,000 or so clones. Sequenced input: blood buffy coat. The source is a woman aged 18-69 years with a cervical HPV16 infection that either progressed to CIN3+ or cleared (not recorded which).

As concerns this clone: The missing CDR3 end, 3 residues past where the read stops, is filled in from the germline J gene. The chain uses TRBV11-2 and TRBJ1-4; TRBD1 matches 8 bases. There are 15 residues in the CDR3. After removal of 4 bases from V and 6 bases from J, the junction contained 7 bases not matched to a gene. CDR1 SGHAT and CDR2 FQNNGV come from the germline V gene. The part of the CDR3 DNA that was read is TGTGCCAGCAGCTGGGCAGGGGGCCGGGATGAAAAA. It codes for CASSWAGGRDEK. The entire CDR3 protein is CASSWAGGRDEKLFF.

As to this clone: From the germline J gene comes the end of the CDR3, since the read stops 3 residues before it. The chain uses TRBV5-6 and TRBJ1-5; D not resolved. Trimming shortened V by 0 bases and J by 3 bases, and 10 bases separated the two germline ends. The CDR3 runs 15 residues. The germline V gene encodes CDR1 SGHDT and CDR2 YYEEEE. CDR3 amino acids: CASSLARTPNQPQHF. Incomplete CDR3 DNA: TGTGCCAGCAGCTTGGCCAGGACTCCCAATCAGCCC.

Comments on this clone: The read terminates 3 residues before the CDR3 end, so the remaining end is supplied by the germline J gene. The rearrangement joins TRBV18 to TRBJ2-3; 13 nucleotides agree with TRBD2. The CDR3 runs 17 residues. The trim removed 6 bases at V and 1 base at J, leaving 7 bases unmatched. Germline CDR1 reads KGHSH; CDR2 reads LQKENI. The CDR3 bases that were read are TGTGCCAGCTCTCAGGGACTAGCGGGGTCCGGCACAGATACG. Its protein is CASSQGLAGSGTDT. In full, the CDR3 reads CASSQGLAGSGTDTQYF. Full variable domain (remainder filled in from reference TRBV18 and TRBJ2-3): NAGVMQNPRHLVRRRGQEARLRCSPMKGHSHVYWYRQLPEEGLKFMVYLQKENIIDESGMPKERFSAEFPKEGPSILRIQQVVRGDSAAYFCASSQGLAGSGTDTQYFGPGTRLTVL.

Regarding this clone: The sequence runs out 3 residues before the end of the CDR3; the remainder is reconstructed from the germline J gene. The chain has TRBV29-1 and TRBJ2-4; TRBD1 is a possible D gene (7 bases). CDR1 is SQVTM, CDR2 ANQGSEA, per germline. This CDR3 region has 13 residues. V was cut by 2 bases and J by 8 bases, with 13 bases left in between. The CDR3 bases that were read are TGCAGCGTTGAATGGGTCAGGGGGGACATT. It is translated as CSVEWVRGDI. The entire CDR3 reads CSVEWVRGDIQYF.

About this clone itself: The read ends 3 residues shy of where the CDR3 ends; the end is completed using the germline J gene. The chain joins TRBV2 to TRBJ1-1; tentatively, D is TRBD1 (5 bases). CDR1 is SNHLY and CDR2 is FYNNEI in the germline V gene. The CDR3 has 12 amino acids. The sequenced CDR3 bases are TGTGCCAGCAGTGACAGGGTAAGGGTA. This codes for CASSDRVRV. From start to end, the CDR3 is CASSDRVRVAFF.